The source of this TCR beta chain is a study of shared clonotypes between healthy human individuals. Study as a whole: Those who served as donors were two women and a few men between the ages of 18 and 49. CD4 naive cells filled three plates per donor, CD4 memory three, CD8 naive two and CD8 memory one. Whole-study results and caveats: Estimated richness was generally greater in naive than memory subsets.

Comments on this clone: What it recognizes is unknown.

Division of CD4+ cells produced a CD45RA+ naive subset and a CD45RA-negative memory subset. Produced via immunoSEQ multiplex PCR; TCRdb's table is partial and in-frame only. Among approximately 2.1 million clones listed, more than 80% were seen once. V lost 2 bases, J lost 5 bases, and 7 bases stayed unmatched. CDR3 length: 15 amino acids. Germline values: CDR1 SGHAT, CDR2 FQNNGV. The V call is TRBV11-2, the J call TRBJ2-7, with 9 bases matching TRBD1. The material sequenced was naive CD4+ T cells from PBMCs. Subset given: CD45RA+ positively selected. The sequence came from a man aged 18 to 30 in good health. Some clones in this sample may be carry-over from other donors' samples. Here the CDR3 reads CASSLRGQGIHEQYF. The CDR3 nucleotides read TGTGCCAGCAGCTTACGAGGACAGGGGATCCACGAGCAGTACTTC.